The 25 T cell receptor beta chains given below trace back to one sample, sequenced in a study of OX40 agonist ivuxolimab in advanced cancers. The protocol used for the library was the immunoSEQ multiplex PCR assay. The source is immuneACCESS, and TCRdb retained only in-frame sequences with V and J called. Part of the clones is not carried over; for the studies checked, unresolved V genes explain less than half of this, and the remainder is unexplained. This sample has over 45,000 clones in its table, and approximately 84% of those were observed once. The ten largest clones capture around 1.1% of the sample. This specimen was CD4+ or CD8+ T cells sorted from blood, taken in a trial of the OX40 agonist ivuxolimab. These receptors all come from an adult with an advanced solid tumor such as melanoma, head and neck, liver or kidney cancer.

The V and J genes are TRBV25-1 and TRBJ2-4; 12 bases line up with TRBD2. Germline loops: CDR1 MGHDK, CDR2 SYGVNS. CDR3 length: 14 amino acids. The V gene end was trimmed by 6 bases and the J gene end by 8 bases; junction bases not matched to a gene: 5. This CDR3 is CASRTSGGKDIQYF. For the CDR3, the DNA is TGTGCCAGCAGGACTAGCGGGGGAAAGGACATTCAGTACTTC.

The chain combines TRBV7-9 with TRBJ2-1, with a possible D match to TRBD1 (5 bases). Looked up from germline, CDR1 is SEHNR and CDR2 is FQNEAQ (reference sequence). The V gene lost 8 bases and the J gene lost 7 bases, with 18 bases spanning the gap. The CDR3 is made up of 14 amino acids. The CDR3 DNA reads TGTGCCAGCCCCCGAAGGGGCATGGGAAATGAGCAGTTCTTC. Amino acids: CASPRRGMGNEQFF.

The rearrangement links TRBV6-1 to TRBJ2-2; a possible D gene is TRBD2 (7 bases). V shed 0 bases and J shed 7 bases, with 18 bases lying between them. The CDR3 is 17 amino acids. Per the germline V gene, CDR1 is MNHNS and CDR2 is SASEGT. CDR3 in DNA: TGTGCCAGCAGTGAAGCGTTAGGGGGGGCCGGTAACGGGGAGCTGTTTTTT. This gives the protein CASSEALGGAGNGELFF.

J is TRBJ2-2 and V is TRBV4-1, with 15 bases identical to TRBD2. Germline trimming cut 2 bases from V and 4 bases from J; bases unmatched to any gene: 5. Germline V gene sequence: CDR1 MGHRA, CDR2 YSYEKL. The CDR3 runs to 18 residues. CDR3 amino acids: CASSQRTSGRVRTGELFF. The CDR3 region has the DNA TGCGCCAGCAGCCAACGGACTAGCGGGAGGGTCCGCACCGGGGAGCTGTTTTTT.

This clone appeared once. The chain couples TRBV9 to TRBJ2-5; 15 nucleotides agree with TRBD2. Germline lookup yields CDR1 SGDLS and CDR2 YYNGEE. This CDR3 contains 17 residues. After removal of 3 bases from V and 0 bases from J, the junction contained 3 bases not matched to a gene. The DNA for the CDR3 is TGTGCCAGCAGCGACGGGACTAGCGGGGGGAACCAAGAGACCCAGTACTTC. This translates into CASSDGTSGGNQETQYF.

The chain is built from TRBV4-3 and TRBJ2-5; 8 nucleotides match TRBD2. Losses at the gene ends were 0 bases for V and 9 bases for J; bases not matched to a gene: 6. This CDR3 region has 14 residues. CDR1 is LGHNA, CDR2 YSLEER, per germline. The CDR3 DNA follows: TGCGCCAGCAGCCAAGAACCGACAGCGGGGGCCCAGTACTTC. Translation: CASSQEPTAGAQYF.

The chain has TRBV7-9 and TRBJ2-3; no reliable D call. V was trimmed by 3 bases and J by 4 bases, leaving 8 bases between them. This CDR3 is built from 13 residues. Germline V gene sequence: CDR1 SEHNR, CDR2 FQNEAQ (reference sequence). CDR3 sequence: CASSFSGADTQYF. In DNA, the CDR3 is TGTGCCAGCAGCTTCAGTGGGGCAGATACGCAGTATTTT.

The rearrangement links TRBV29-1 to TRBJ1-2, with D perhaps matching TRBD1 (5 bases). V shed 2 bases and J shed 4 bases, with 8 bases lying between them. Germline lookup yields CDR1 SQVTM and CDR2 ANQGSEA. The length of the CDR3 is 12 residues. The CDR3 DNA follows: TGCAGCGTTGAACGTGGGGCCTATGGCTACACCTTC. Its translation is CSVERGAYGYTF.

This chain joins TRBV5-1 and TRBJ2-3; D might be TRBD1 or TRBD2, each matching 5 bases. V was clipped by 0 bases and J by 0 bases, with 14 bases between them. The CDR3 runs to 17 residues. Germline V gives CDR1 SGHRS, CDR2 YFSETQ. CDR3 bases: TGCGCCAGCAGCTTGGGCACTTGGGGACCTAGCACAGATACGCAGTATTTT. Protein sequence: CASSLGTWGPSTDTQYF.

The genes are TRBV11-2 and TRBJ2-3; 10 bases map to TRBD2. The germline CDR1 and CDR2 sequences are SGHAT and FQNNGV. This CDR3 comprises 16 residues. With V trimmed by 1 base and J by 7 bases, 8 bases remained unmatched. In DNA, the CDR3 is TGTGCCAGCAGCTTAGGTCAAGCGGGGGGGCAAAATACGCAGTATTTT. Translating it yields CASSLGQAGGQNTQYF.

This clone has only one observation. The chain combines TRBV4-3 with TRBJ1-5; D not certain. CDR3 length equals 15 residues. Germline-derived CDR1 and CDR2 are LGHNA and YSLEER. Trimming pared 4 bases from V and 3 bases from J, leaving 13 bases between. CDR3 in DNA: TGCGCCAGCAGCCTCGAGACGGGTCCCAATCAGCCCCAGCATTTT. Translating gives CASSLETGPNQPQHF.

CDR3 protein: CASSLVIASPTNTGELFF. CDR3 coding DNA: TGTGCCAGCAGCTTAGTGATAGCATCGCCTACGAACACCGGGGAGCTGTTTTTT. The chain couples TRBV7-2 to TRBJ2-2; D gene uncertain. This CDR3 contains 18 residues. V dropped 1 base and J dropped 0 bases, with 15 bases sitting between them. CDR1 and CDR2 from the germline V gene are SGHTA and FQGNSA. The full variable domain, rest sourced from reference TRBV7-2 and TRBJ2-2, is GAGVSQSPSNKVTEKGKDVELRCDPISGHTALYWYRQSLGQGLEFLIYFQGNSAPDKSGLPSDRFSAERTGGSVSTLTIQRTQQEDSAVYLCASSLVIASPTNTGELFFGEGSRLTVL.

The rearrangement links TRBV7-2 to TRBJ2-3, with D perhaps matching TRBD1 or TRBD2 (5 bases each). The V end lost 5 bases, the J end lost 5 bases, and 14 bases lay between the germline ends. This CDR3 contains 14 residues. Germline CDR1 is SGHTA and CDR2 is FQGNSA. CDR3 DNA: TGTGCCAGCAGCCCTTTGAGGGGCGGAGATACGCAGTATTTT. Protein sequence: CASSPLRGGDTQYF.

The chain employs TRBV7-8 and TRBJ2-1; D call uncertain. The CDR3 is 15 residues long. The germline V and J ends were trimmed by 4 bases and 5 bases, with 15 bases remaining between them. Looked up from germline, CDR1 is SGHVS and CDR2 is FQNEAQ. CDR3 nucleotides: TGTGCCAGCAGCTCCCTTCAGGCCTCACACAATGAGCAGTTCTTC. Its protein is CASSSLQASHNEQFF.

V gene TRBV6-5 combines with J gene TRBJ2-1; TRBD1 agrees at 10 bases. Trimming cost V 0 bases and J 7 bases; bases outside gene matches: 6. CDR3 size: 16 residues. CDR1 is MNHEY, CDR2 SVGAGI, per germline. The CDR3 sequence: CASSYSRTGGGNEQFF. DNA of the CDR3: TGTGCCAGCAGTTACTCGAGGACAGGGGGGGGAAATGAGCAGTTCTTC.

This clone was counted a single time. Here the CDR3 reads CSASRDNEQFF. CDR3 nucleotides: TGCAGTGCTTCCCGGGACAATGAGCAGTTCTTC. The chain uses TRBV20-1 and TRBJ2-1; D is ambiguous. There are 11 residues in the CDR3. CDR1 is DFQATT, CDR2 SNEGSKA, per germline (reference sequence). The ends were cut back, 5 bases at V and 5 bases at J, with 7 bases in the middle.

The chain joins TRBV4-3 to TRBJ1-3; TRBD1 matches 8 bases. The CDR3 runs to 20 residues. Trimming removed 1 base from V and 4 bases from J; junction bases left unmatched: 18. Germline V gene lookup returns CDR1 LGHNA and CDR2 YSLEER. The CDR3: CASSQVLGAGGASFGNTIYF. CDR3 nucleotide sequence: TGCGCCAGCAGCCAAGTCCTGGGGGCAGGGGGCGCGTCGTTCGGAAACACCATATATTTT.

This sequence joins TRBV18 and TRBJ2-7, with a tentative D call TRBD2 (6 bases). CDR3 length equals 12 residues. Trimming stripped 3 bases from V and 3 bases from J, with 6 bases between. Germline CDR1 KGHSH, CDR2 LQKENI. The CDR3 DNA is TGTGCCAGCTCACCCGGGGGCTACGAGCAGTACTTC. Its protein is CASSPGGYEQYF.

The chain couples TRBV9 to TRBJ2-3; maybe TRBD1 (6 bases). The CDR3 covers 18 residues. V lost 0 bases to trimming and J lost 8 bases, with 25 bases between them. CDR1 is SGDLS, CDR2 YYNGEE, per germline. The CDR3, as DNA: TGTGCCAGCAGCGTAGCTACTTGGACAGCCTTGTCAGGGGTTACGCAGTATTTT. Amino acids: CASSVATWTALSGVTQYF.

V usage is TRBV19 and J usage is TRBJ1-2; tentative D call: TRBD1 (5 bases). Germline V gene data show CDR1 as LNHDA and CDR2 as SQIVND (reference sequence). The CDR3 runs 12 residues. The ends were cut back, 5 bases at V and 8 bases at J, with 12 bases in the middle. CDR3 in amino acids: CASSPGVGGYTF. The CDR3 DNA reads TGTGCCAGTAGTCCGGGGGTAGGAGGCTACACCTTC.

The chain links TRBV10-3 to TRBJ2-3, with D maybe TRBD2 (6 bases). The V gene's germline CDR1 is ENHRY and CDR2 SYGVKD. V lost 6 bases to trimming and J lost 5 bases, with 24 bases between them. The CDR3 totals 17 residues. The DNA for the CDR3 is TGTGCCATCAGGAGTAGGACGGAGGGAGCCCCCCAAGATACGCAGTATTTT. This codes for CAIRSRTEGAPQDTQYF.

This chain uses TRBV29-1 with TRBJ2-3; D gene unclear. CDR1 SQVTM and CDR2 ANQGSEA come from the germline V gene. The CDR3 extends over 12 amino acids. The V end lost 3 bases, the J end lost 5 bases, and 9 bases lay between the germline ends. CDR3 bases: TGCAGCGTTGAGGTCACTAAAGATACGCAGTATTTT. Its protein is CSVEVTKDTQYF.

This clone showed up just once. One end of the junction does not line up with germline, which may come from a read error. This sequence joins TRBV7-7 and TRBJ2-3; D might be TRBD2 (5 bases). CDR3 length: 16 amino acids. Germline CDR1 and CDR2: SSHAT and FNYEAQ (reference sequence). The CDR3 sequence: CASSAGLPKGGDTQYF. CDR3 DNA sequence: TGTGCTAGCAGCGCTGGACTCCCTAAGGGTGGAGATACGCAGTATTTT.

CDR3 protein: CSVAAGTNEQYF. DNA of the CDR3: TGCAGCGTTGCGGCAGGGACCAACGAGCAGTACTTC. The chain couples TRBV29-1 to TRBJ2-7; D is possibly TRBD1 or TRBD2 (5 bases each). CDR1 is SQVTM and CDR2 is ANQGSEA in the germline V gene. Trimming cost V 4 bases and J 5 bases, with 12 bases left between them. The CDR3 loop spans 12 amino acids.

The chain has TRBV6-1 and TRBJ2-7, with D possibly being TRBD2 (5 bases). The CDR3 has 15 amino acids. Germline V gene data show CDR1 as MNHNS and CDR2 as SASEGT. Trimming cost V 8 bases and J 5 bases, with 22 bases left between them. CDR3 coding DNA: TGTGCCAGCGGGTATATCTCGGGGAATTTGCACGAGCAGTACTTC. It encodes CASGYISGNLHEQYF.